The entry below gives a single T cell receptor (beta chain) sequence along with its context. Its target is unknown. V lost 4 bases and J lost 2, with 15 bases in between. The germline CDR1 and CDR2 sequences are KGHSH and LQKENI. The CDR3 runs to 16 residues. This sample is drawn from a study of T cell responses to AZD1222 COVID-19 vaccine. General study results and limits: Baseline serology detected seropositivity in only 5 to 7 AZD1222 recipients. Donors, mostly white British, included more females; clonal diversity was possibly underestimated.

Some clones are missing from TCRdb's copy, which holds only in-frame ones; the method was immunoSEQ multiplex PCR. The sample records roughly 120,000 clones, about nine tenths being singletons. Source: peripheral blood, taken 28 days after the second AZD1222 dose. The chain has TRBV18 and TRBJ1-3, with a tentative D call TRBD1 (5 bases). This clonotype was sampled from an adult who received the AZD1222 COVID-19 vaccine. The CDR3 spells CASSLSQGNAGNTIYF. CDR3 coding DNA: TGTGCCAGCTCACTCTCCCAGGGAAACGCTGGAAACACCATATATTTT.